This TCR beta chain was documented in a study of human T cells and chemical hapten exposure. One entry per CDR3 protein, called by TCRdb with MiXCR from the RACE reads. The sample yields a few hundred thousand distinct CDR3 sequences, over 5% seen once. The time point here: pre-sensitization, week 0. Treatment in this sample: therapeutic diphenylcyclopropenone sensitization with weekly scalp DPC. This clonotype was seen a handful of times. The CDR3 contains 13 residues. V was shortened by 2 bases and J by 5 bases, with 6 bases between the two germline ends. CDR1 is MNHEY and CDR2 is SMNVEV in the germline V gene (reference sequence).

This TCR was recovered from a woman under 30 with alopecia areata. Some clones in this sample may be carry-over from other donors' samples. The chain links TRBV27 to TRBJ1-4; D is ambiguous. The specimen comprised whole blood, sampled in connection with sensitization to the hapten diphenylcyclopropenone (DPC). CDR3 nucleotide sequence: TGTGCCAGCAGTTTAACCGCCAATGAAAAACTGTTTTTT. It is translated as CASSLTANEKLFF.